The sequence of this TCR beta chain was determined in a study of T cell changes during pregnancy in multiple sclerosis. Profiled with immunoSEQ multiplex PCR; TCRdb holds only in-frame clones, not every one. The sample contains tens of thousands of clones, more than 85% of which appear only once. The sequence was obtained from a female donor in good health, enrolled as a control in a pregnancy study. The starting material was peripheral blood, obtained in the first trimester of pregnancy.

CDR3 loop: CASSDPSFSVHGYTF. The DNA for the CDR3 is TGTGCCAGCAGTGATCCGTCGTTTTCGGTCCATGGCTACACCTTC. The chain couples TRBV9 to TRBJ1-2, with D uncertain. Trimming took 5 bases from V and 6 from J, leaving 20 bases between them. Germline assignment: CDR1 SGDLS and CDR2 YYNGEE. This CDR3 comprises 15 residues.